Following are 29 T cell receptor beta chains from one sample sequenced in a study of blood T cells in healthy people across ages (dated by TCRdb to 2013 to 2016). Libraries came from 5' RACE. This sample was sequenced with an Illumina HiSeq 2500. The second PCR ran for roughly 7 to 11 cycles and used a J-beta primer mix along with a sample-barcoded 5' primer. TCRdb handled the public reads itself, with Q25 trimming in fastp and clone calling in MiXCR, and kept productive beta chains. Every entry covers one CDR3 protein and lists the most common genes and DNA from its rows. The sample has approximately 690,000 distinct CDR3 sequences on record, less than 45% of them singletons. Of the sample, around 32% falls within the top ten clones. The sequencing sample was made of blood. The source is a man at least 80 years old in good health.

The chain has TRBV6-1 and TRBJ1-2; possibly TRBD1 for D (5 bases). The CDR3 covers 15 residues. Trimming shortened V by 1 base and J by 2 bases, and 11 bases separated the two germline ends. CDR1 is MNHNS, CDR2 SASEGT, per germline. Here the CDR3 reads CASSEESTGNYGYTF. The CDR3 DNA follows: TGTGCCAGCAGTGAAGAATCCACAGGAAACTATGGCTACACCTTC.

CDR3 sequence (DNA): TGTGCCAGCAGCTTGACTAGCGGCAACTCCTACAATGAGCAGTTCTTC. Amino acids: CASSLTSGNSYNEQFF. The chain employs TRBV5-5 and TRBJ2-1, with 8 bases lining up with TRBD2. This CDR3 region has 16 residues. The V segment lost 1 base and the J segment 0 bases; nucleotides outside the gene matches: 3. Germline CDR1 reads SGHKS; CDR2 reads YYEKEE (reference sequence).

The genes are TRBV4-1 and TRBJ2-7; D gene unclear. Trimming removed 1 base at V and 0 bases at J, with 7 bases between. The CDR3 extends over 14 amino acids. CDR1 is MGHRA, CDR2 YSYEKL, per germline. DNA of the CDR3: TGCGCCAGCAGCCAAGCGATCCGCTCCTACGAGCAGTACTTC. Translation gives CASSQAIRSYEQYF.

V usage is TRBV6-1 and J usage is TRBJ2-3; 9 bases fit TRBD2. The CDR3 extends over 17 amino acids. Germline V gene sequence: CDR1 MNHNS, CDR2 SASEGT. Losses at the gene ends were 3 bases for V and 2 bases for J; bases not matched to a gene: 9. CDR3 amino acids: CASSEGTSLVVTDTQYF. In DNA form, the CDR3 reads TGTGCCAGCAGTGAGGGGACTAGCCTTGTGGTCACAGATACGCAGTATTTT.

The chain carries TRBV5-1 and TRBJ2-4; D perhaps matches TRBD2 (5 bases). There are 16 residues in the CDR3. The ends were cut back, 4 bases at V and 2 bases at J, with 16 bases in the middle. Germline V gene sequence: CDR1 SGHRS, CDR2 YFSETQ. The CDR3 spells CASSLGRSGPKNIQYF. Written as DNA, the CDR3 is TGCGCCAGCAGCCTAGGACGAAGCGGACCCAAAAACATTCAGTACTTC.

This chain links TRBV6-2 or TRBV6-3 with TRBJ2-5; D unresolved. V dropped 0 bases and J dropped 5 bases, with 13 bases sitting between them. This CDR3 is built from 15 residues. Germline CDR1 and CDR2: MNHEY and SVGEGT. CDR3 in amino acids: CASSYSMIVRETQYF. CDR3 coding DNA: TGTGCCAGCAGTTACTCGATGATTGTGAGGGAGACCCAGTACTTC.

The sample holds a few counts of this clonotype. The V gene is TRBV20-1, the J gene TRBJ2-1; the D gene could be TRBD1 or TRBD2 (5 bases each). The CDR3 covers 14 residues. Trimming removed 6 bases at V and 2 bases at J, with 14 bases between. The germline V gene encodes CDR1 DFQATT and CDR2 SNEGSKA (reference sequence). For the CDR3, the DNA is TGCAGTGCCAGCACGGGACGCCCCTACAATGAGCAGTTCTTC. Translating it yields CSASTGRPYNEQFF.

Comments on this clonotype: Germline and junction disagree at one end, which may indicate a read error. The chain links TRBV7-9 to TRBJ1-6; TRBD1 might be the D (5 bases). Germline V lookup: CDR1 SEHNR, CDR2 FQNEAQ (reference sequence). The CDR3 extends over 15 amino acids. In DNA, the CDR3 is TGTGCCGGCAGCACCTCGGGGCGGGGAAATTCACCCCTCCACTTT. As protein: CAGSTSGRGNSPLHF.

The rearrangement joins TRBV12-3 or TRBV12-4 to TRBJ1-5; TRBD1 agrees at 9 bases. The junction had 7 bases not matched to a gene; V was cut back by 5 bases and J by 2 bases. This CDR3 has 16 amino acids. The CDR3 DNA reads as TGTGCCAGCAGTCTCCGGACAGGGGTGGGCAATCAGCCCCAGCATTTT. Its protein is CASSLRTGVGNQPQHF.

This chain's CDR3 is CASSSGQGVAETQYF. CDR3 sequence (DNA): TGTGCCAGCAGCTCCGGACAGGGGGTTGCGGAGACCCAGTACTTC. The V call is TRBV7-2, the J call TRBJ2-5; 10 nucleotides match TRBD1. The CDR3 is made up of 15 amino acids. The V gene end was trimmed by 4 bases and the J gene end by 5 bases; junction bases not matched to a gene: 7. CDR1 and CDR2 (germline): SGHTA, FQGNSA.

V gene TRBV6-4 combines with J gene TRBJ2-3; 9 bases align to TRBD2. Germline assignment: CDR1 MRHNA and CDR2 SNTAGT. J gave up 5 bases and V 3 bases, and 3 bases lay outside the gene matches. The CDR3 contains 14 residues. The CDR3 is CASSEGGRGDTQYF. The CDR3 nucleotides read TGTGCCAGCAGTGAAGGCGGGAGGGGAGATACGCAGTATTTT.

The rearrangement links TRBV7-2 to TRBJ1-2; 10 bases match TRBD1. In germline, CDR1 is SGHTA, CDR2 FQGNSA. The junction had 5 bases not matched to a gene; V was cut back by 1 base and J by 6 bases. The CDR3 runs to 15 residues. Here the CDR3 reads CASSLGGQGRDGYTF. The CDR3 nucleotides read TGTGCCAGCAGCTTAGGGGGACAGGGGCGAGATGGCTACACCTTC.

This clonotype has only a few counts. The chain is built from TRBV5-1 and TRBJ2-5; TRBD1 matches 8 bases. The assigned J gene may be wrong: the sequence end matches TRBJ2-7 better. Germline assignment: CDR1 SGHRS and CDR2 YFSETQ. This CDR3 region has 14 residues. The CDR3 sequence: CASSPTDRVGEQYF. CDR3 sequence (DNA): TGCGCCAGCAGCCCAACGGACAGGGTAGGCGAGCAGTACTTC.

The count of this clonotype is one. The gene calls are TRBV6-4 and TRBJ2-5; possible D gene TRBD1, 7 bases. Germline V gene lookup returns CDR1 MRHNA and CDR2 SNTAGT. CDR3 length: 15 amino acids. With 8 bases removed from V and 3 bases from J, the gap between germline ends came to 19 bases. The DNA of the CDR3 is TGTGCCAGCGGGAGGAACAGGGGAGGAGAAGAGACCCAGTACTTC. This gives the protein CASGRNRGGEETQYF.

The chain joins TRBV3-1 to TRBJ2-1; D not certain. The CDR3 has 12 residues. The ends were cut back, 0 bases at V and 9 bases at J, with 6 bases in the middle. CDR1 and CDR2 from the germline V gene are LGHDT and YNNKEL (reference sequence). The DNA for the CDR3 is TGTGCCAGCAGCCAAGATCGGTTTGAGCAGTTCTTC. Amino acids: CASSQDRFEQFF.

V usage is TRBV6-6 and J usage is TRBJ2-7; 11 bases line up with TRBD2. V was clipped by 6 bases and J by 7 bases; unmatched bases: 11. The V gene's germline CDR1 is MNHNY and CDR2 SVGAGI (reference sequence). The CDR3 runs 15 residues. CDR3 loop: CASSSGTSGYNEQYF. The CDR3 coding sequence is TGTGCCAGCAGCTCCGGGACTAGCGGATACAATGAGCAGTACTTC.

The chain links TRBV4-1 to TRBJ2-3; a weak D match, TRBD1 (6 bases). This CDR3 region has 16 residues. Germline V gene lookup returns CDR1 MGHRA and CDR2 YSYEKL. Trimming stripped 3 bases from V and 0 bases from J, with 13 bases between. The DNA for the CDR3 is TGCGCCAGCAGCCAGGACAGTACCTTTAGCACAGATACGCAGTATTTT. Translation: CASSQDSTFSTDTQYF.

V usage is TRBV20-1 and J usage is TRBJ2-3; D possibly uses TRBD1 or TRBD2 (5 bases each). V lost 3 bases, J lost 0 bases, and 19 bases lay in between. The germline gives CDR1 DFQATT, CDR2 SNEGSKA (reference sequence). The CDR3 extends over 17 amino acids. The CDR3 nucleotides are TGCAGTGCTAGGGGGCTAGCTGGGGCTTCTAGCACAGATACGCAGTATTTT. Amino acids: CSARGLAGASSTDTQYF.

V and J are TRBV10-2 and TRBJ2-1; weak D call: TRBD2 (6 bases). Trimming took 10 bases from V and 4 from J, leaving 11 bases between them. Per the germline V gene, CDR1 is WSHSY and CDR2 is SAAADI. The CDR3 spans 12 residues. The CDR3 DNA reads TGCGCCATCGGGACTTTGTACAATGAGCAGTTCTTC. Its translation is CAIGTLYNEQFF.

The rearrangement links TRBV12-3 or TRBV12-4 to TRBJ1-5; D is unresolved. This CDR3 region has 15 residues. With 3 bases removed from V and 4 bases from J, the gap between germline ends came to 13 bases. The DNA of the CDR3 is TGTGCCAGCAGTTTCGGAATAGGAGGGAATCAGCCCCAGCATTTT. It yields the protein CASSFGIGGNQPQHF.

This clonotype was counted between two and nine times. The rearrangement links TRBV7-2 to TRBJ1-5; D may be TRBD1 (6 bases). The CDR3 has 16 residues. Germline values: CDR1 SGHTA, CDR2 FQGNSA. Between the trimmed V and J ends, which lost 0 bases and 2 bases, there was a span of 11 bases. The CDR3, as DNA: TGTGCCAGCAGCTTAGCACAGGGAGGGGGCAATCAGCCCCAGCATTTT. Protein sequence: CASSLAQGGGNQPQHF.

The chain recombines TRBV6-2 or TRBV6-3 with TRBJ1-6, with a tentative D call TRBD1 (5 bases). CDR1 is MNHEY and CDR2 is SVGEGT in the germline V gene. The CDR3 runs 16 residues. V lost 2 bases, J lost 10 bases, and 18 bases lay in between. The CDR3 nucleotides are TGTGCCAGCAGTTACAACCAAGGGGCGCCCCGATCACCCCTCCACTTT. Protein: CASSYNQGAPRSPLHF.

This rearrangement joins TRBV7-2 to TRBJ2-7, with D possibly being TRBD1 (5 bases). The CDR3 runs 14 residues. Per germline, CDR1 SGHTA and CDR2 FQGNSA. V dropped 5 bases and J dropped 0 bases, with 11 bases sitting between them. In DNA form, the CDR3 reads TGTGCCAGCAGCACGCAGACAGTCTCCTACGAGCAGTACTTC. Encoded protein: CASSTQTVSYEQYF.

In regard to this clonotype: Just one base apart from a much larger clone, this may be a read error. The V and J genes are TRBV6-2 or TRBV6-3 and TRBJ2-7, with 7 positions matching TRBD1. From germline, CDR1 is MNHEY and CDR2 SVGEGT. CDR3 length: 14 amino acids. The CDR3 region is CACSTRQGTYEQYF. DNA of the CDR3: TGTGCCTGCAGCACACGACAGGGCACCTACGAGCAGTACTTC.

This clonotype showed up just a few times. The CDR3 is CASTLAMGAAPDNEQFF. The CDR3 DNA is TGTGCCAGCACCCTTGCCATGGGGGCCGCCCCCGACAATGAGCAGTTCTTC. The genes are TRBV9 and TRBJ2-1; a possible D gene is TRBD1 (6 bases). CDR1 SGDLS and CDR2 YYNGEE come from the germline V gene. With 6 bases removed from V and 5 bases from J, the gap between germline ends came to 24 bases. The CDR3 runs to 17 residues.

This clonotype was detected only once. This sequence joins TRBV7-9 and TRBJ2-3, with TRBD2 as a possible D gene (5 bases). The CDR3 runs to 16 residues. Trimming cost V 5 bases and J 4 bases, with 19 bases left between them. The germline V gene has CDR1 SEHNR and CDR2 FQNEAQ (reference sequence). Here the CDR3 reads CASSPRGLTGADTQYF. In DNA, the CDR3 is TGTGCCAGCAGCCCCCGGGGTCTAACTGGGGCAGATACGCAGTATTTT.

The J gene is TRBJ2-3, the V gene TRBV7-2, with a weak D call TRBD2 (5 bases). V gave up 0 bases and J gave up 7 bases, with 14 bases separating them. Germline CDR1 is SGHTA and CDR2 is FQGNSA. This CDR3 comprises 15 residues. The CDR3 sequence is CASSLAPGLANTQYF. The CDR3 nucleotides are TGTGCCAGCAGCTTAGCGCCCGGCCTAGCCAATACGCAGTATTTT.

The chain is built from TRBV4-1 and TRBJ1-6; D might be TRBD1 (5 bases). The CDR3 is 15 amino acids. With 1 base removed from V and 4 bases from J, the gap between germline ends came to 8 bases. Germline V gives CDR1 MGHRA, CDR2 YSYEKL. For the CDR3, the DNA is TGCGCCAGCAGCCAAGTAAAGGGGTATAATTCACCCCTCCACTTT. It codes for CASSQVKGYNSPLHF.

The sample holds a few counts of this clonotype. The V and J genes are TRBV20-1 and TRBJ2-1; D assignment may be TRBD1 or TRBD2 (6 bases each). The germline V gene has CDR1 DFQATT and CDR2 SNEGSKA (reference sequence). This CDR3 spans 14 amino acids. Trimming stripped 1 base from V and 7 bases from J, with 14 bases between. CDR3 in amino acids: CSARGGARGNEQFF. CDR3 in DNA: TGCAGTGCTAGAGGGGGGGCGCGAGGGAATGAGCAGTTCTTC.